These 30 T cell receptor beta chains came from one sample sequenced in a study of blood T cell repertoires in COVID-19. Using immunoSEQ multiplex PCR, the repertoire was profiled, and TCRdb retains in-frame clones only, with some absent. The table records under 300,000 clones, 83% of them present only once. Sequencing was performed on peripheral blood. These receptors were obtained from a woman in her fifties or sixties who had recovered from COVID-19.

This clone was counted once. This rearrangement joins TRBV7-2 to TRBJ1-1; TRBD1 aligns across 8 bases. Trimming removed 5 bases from V and 3 bases from J; junction bases left unmatched: 11. Germline CDR1 SGHTA, CDR2 FQGNSA. This CDR3 spans 16 amino acids. CDR3 region: CASSPSAGGKDTEAFF. DNA of the CDR3: TGTGCCAGCAGCCCCTCGGCAGGGGGCAAGGACACTGAAGCTTTCTTT.

The rearrangement uses TRBV28 and TRBJ1-2; TRBD1 agrees at 10 bases. CDR3 length: 16 residues. CDR1 and CDR2 from the germline V gene are MDHEN and SYDVKM. The ends lost 5 bases at V and 0 bases at J; junction bases unmatched: 6. The CDR3 here is CASSPGQGPSNYGYTF. DNA for the CDR3: TGTGCCAGCAGTCCGGGACAGGGGCCTTCTAACTATGGCTACACCTTC.

The chain recombines TRBV3-1 (or the pseudogene TRBV3-2) with TRBJ1-1; D remains unclear. CDR3 length: 14 residues. Trimming took off 2 bases at V and 1 base at J, with 8 bases between the two ends. The germline V gene has CDR1 LGHDT and CDR2 YNNKEL (reference sequence). CDR3 nucleotides: TGTGCCAGCAGCCAATCAGGTTCGAACACTGAAGCTTTCTTT. It translates to CASSQSGSNTEAFF.

The CDR3 sequence is CASGGVAPYGYTF. Here the CDR3 DNA reads TGTGCCAGCGGAGGGGTGGCCCCCTATGGCTACACCTTC. The chain links TRBV28 to TRBJ1-2; a possible D gene is TRBD1 (5 bases). From germline, CDR1 is MDHEN and CDR2 SYDVKM. Deletions cut 8 bases from V and 4 bases from J, with 14 bases between. This CDR3 comprises 13 residues.

In its sample, this clone was seen once. The J gene is TRBJ1-2, the V gene TRBV12-3 or TRBV12-4; unclear D gene. The CDR3 covers 13 residues. The germline V and J ends were trimmed by 2 bases and 0 bases, with 4 bases remaining between them. The CDR3 reads CASSLSANYGYTF. Here the CDR3 DNA reads TGTGCCAGCAGTTTATCGGCTAACTATGGCTACACCTTC.

The V call is TRBV5-1, the J call TRBJ2-3; 8 bases are shared with TRBD1. This CDR3 has 15 residues. With V trimmed by 2 bases and J by 0 bases, 2 bases remained unmatched. Per germline, CDR1 SGHRS and CDR2 YFSETQ. The CDR3 nucleotides read TGCGCCAGCAGCTTAGGACAGGGAAGCACAGATACGCAGTATTTT. Residues: CASSLGQGSTDTQYF.

V usage is TRBV28 and J usage is TRBJ2-7; a weak D match, TRBD1 (5 bases). CDR1 MDHEN and CDR2 SYDVKM come from the germline V gene. The CDR3 length is 12 residues. The V end was cut by 3 bases, the J end by 4 bases, with 7 bases between. CDR3 nucleotide sequence: TGTGCCAGCAGTTTTTCAGGGTACGAGCAGTACTTC. Residues: CASSFSGYEQYF. Full variable domain (remainder filled in from reference TRBV28 and TRBJ2-7): DVKVTQSSRYLVKRTGEKVFLECVQDMDHENMFWYRQDPGLGLRLIYFSYDVKMKEKGDIPEGYSVSREKKERFSLILESASTNQTSMYLCASSFSGYEQYFGPGTRLTVT.

This clone occurred once. The chain combines TRBV19 with TRBJ2-1, with 8 bases aligning to TRBD1. The CDR3 is 15 residues long. The germline V gene encodes CDR1 LNHDA and CDR2 SQIVND (reference sequence). V trimming: 6 bases; J trimming: 4 bases; junction bases outside the gene matches: 8. Here the CDR3 DNA reads TGTGCCAGTAGCCCCACCGGGACAGGTTACAATGAGCAGTTCTTC. Translating gives CASSPTGTGYNEQFF.

This sequence joins TRBV27 and TRBJ2-7, with 9 bases aligning to TRBD1. Germline V CDR1 and CDR2: MNHEY, SMNVEV (reference sequence). This CDR3 comprises 14 residues. Trimming at V came to 4 bases and at J to 7 bases, leaving 8 bases not matched to a gene. The CDR3 nucleotides are TGTGCCAGCAGTTCTTACGGACAGGGGACAGAGCAGTACTTC. It is translated as CASSSYGQGTEQYF.

This clone has just a few counts. The rearrangement links TRBV19 to TRBJ2-7, with no clear D. This CDR3 spans 13 amino acids. Germline-derived CDR1 and CDR2 are LNHDA and SQIVND (reference sequence). V was cut by 1 base and J by 0 bases, with 4 bases left in between. DNA for the CDR3: TGTGCCAGTAGTATAGGACACTCCTACGAGCAGTACTTC. It encodes CASSIGHSYEQYF.

This sequence joins TRBV4-3 and TRBJ1-1; the D gene is possibly TRBD1 (5 bases). CDR3 length equals 15 residues. Germline CDR1 and CDR2: LGHNA and YSLEER. V shed 2 bases and J shed 4 bases, with 14 bases lying between them. The CDR3 coding sequence is TGCGCCAGCAGCCAAAACCCGGGGGATTCCACTGAAGCTTTCTTT. Translated: CASSQNPGDSTEAFF.

The V and J genes are TRBV28 and TRBJ1-5; TRBD1 matches 7 bases. The J segment lost 9 bases and the V segment lost 4 bases, leaving 15 bases of the junction unmatched. In germline, CDR1 is MDHEN, CDR2 SYDVKM. The CDR3 spans 16 residues. For the CDR3, the DNA is TGTGCCAGCAGTTCGACCGTTGGGACAGCCTTGGCGCCCCAGCATTTT. This codes for CASSSTVGTALAPQHF.

This clone was seen a single time. The V and J genes are TRBV28 and TRBJ1-5; possibly TRBD1 for D (5 bases). Germline values: CDR1 MDHEN, CDR2 SYDVKM. This CDR3 has 15 amino acids. V dropped 7 bases and J dropped 3 bases, with 16 bases sitting between them. CDR3 nucleotides: TGTGCCAGCATGGGGCAACTAATTTACAATCAGCCCCAGCATTTT. This translates into CASMGQLIYNQPQHF.

The genes are TRBV7-2 and TRBJ2-1, with 7 bases fitting TRBD2. Trimming at V came to 7 bases and at J to 3 bases, leaving 9 bases not matched to a gene. The CDR3 consists of 15 residues. Germline V gene data show CDR1 as SGHTA and CDR2 as FQGNSA. The CDR3 DNA is TGTGCCAGCACCCTAGGCGGGAGTGGCTACAATGAGCAGTTCTTC. Translation: CASTLGGSGYNEQFF.

The chain couples TRBV4-2 to TRBJ2-1, with TRBD2 matching 13 bases. The CDR3 consists of 16 residues. CDR1 and CDR2 from the germline V gene are LGHNA and YNFKEQ. V lost 4 bases, J lost 8 bases, and 8 bases stayed unmatched. This chain's CDR3 is CASSPGTSGALDEQFF. The CDR3 nucleotides are TGTGCCAGCAGCCCGGGGACTAGCGGGGCCTTGGATGAGCAGTTCTTC.

The chain joins TRBV4-3 to TRBJ1-2, with D unresolved. This CDR3 comprises 15 residues. Deletions cut 0 bases from V and 8 bases from J, with 16 bases between. Germline assignment: CDR1 LGHNA and CDR2 YSLEER. The CDR3 spells CASSQDLSPIVGYTF. The CDR3 bases are TGCGCCAGCAGCCAAGATCTGTCCCCCATAGTGGGCTACACCTTC.

The V call is TRBV5-4, the J call TRBJ2-5, with TRBD1 as a possible D gene (6 bases). The germline gives CDR1 SGHNT, CDR2 YYREEE (reference sequence). V was clipped by 2 bases and J by 0 bases, with 8 bases between them. This CDR3 contains 14 residues. CDR3 sequence: CASSFQGNQETQYF. The CDR3 nucleotides read TGTGCCAGCAGCTTTCAGGGGAACCAAGAGACCCAGTACTTC.

J is TRBJ1-1 and V is TRBV5-1; D is possibly TRBD1 (5 bases). CDR1 is SGHRS, CDR2 YFSETQ, per germline. V was clipped by 4 bases and J by 7 bases, with 8 bases between them. The CDR3 is 11 residues long. The CDR3 sequence: CASSSDSEAFF. The CDR3 DNA reads as TGCGCCAGCAGCAGCGACAGTGAAGCTTTCTTT.

This clone showed up just a few times. This rearrangement joins TRBV7-8 to TRBJ2-1; no firm D call. With 3 bases removed from V and 0 bases from J, the gap between germline ends came to 9 bases. In germline, CDR1 is SGHVS, CDR2 FQNEAQ. The CDR3 runs 15 residues. CDR3 loop: CASSFSSSSYNEQFF. CDR3 nucleotide sequence: TGTGCCAGCAGCTTTAGTTCGAGCTCCTACAATGAGCAGTTCTTC.

This clone has more than one count but fewer than ten. This chain uses TRBV11-2 with TRBJ2-6; D may be TRBD1 (6 bases). Trimming stripped 8 bases from V and 1 base from J, with 12 bases between. The V gene's germline CDR1 is SGHAT and CDR2 FQNNGV. The CDR3 spans 15 residues. CDR3 bases: TGTGCCAGCGGCAAACAGGGTTCTGGGGCCAACGTCCTGACTTTC. Translation: CASGKQGSGANVLTF.

The V gene is TRBV15, the J gene TRBJ2-2, with D perhaps TRBD1 (5 bases). Trimming stripped 0 bases from V and 0 bases from J, with 11 bases between. Germline CDR1 reads LNHNV; CDR2 reads YYDKDF (reference sequence). The CDR3 has 17 amino acids. The CDR3: CATSREAGLSNTGELFF. In nucleotides, the CDR3 is TGTGCCACCAGCAGAGAGGCAGGGCTCTCGAACACCGGGGAGCTGTTTTTT.

J is TRBJ2-2 and V is TRBV2, with D perhaps matching TRBD2 (6 bases). Trimming took off 8 bases at V and 6 bases at J, with 28 bases between the two ends. The CDR3 is 18 amino acids. CDR1 SNHLY and CDR2 FYNNEI come from the germline V gene. The CDR3 here is CASLSLGGAASKPGELFF. The CDR3 DNA reads TGTGCCAGCCTTTCTTTGGGGGGTGCCGCCTCTAAGCCCGGGGAGCTGTTTTTT. Supplemented by reference TRBV2 and TRBJ2-2, the full variable domain reads EPEVTQTPSHQVTQMGQEVILRCVPISNHLYFYWYRQILGQKVEFLVSFYNNEISEKSEIFDDQFSVERPDGSNFTLKIRSTKLEDSAMYFCASLSLGGAASKPGELFFGEGSRLTVL.

The chain links TRBV18 to TRBJ1-4; tentative D call: TRBD1 (6 bases). Germline lookup yields CDR1 KGHSH and CDR2 LQKENI. This CDR3 region has 13 residues. Trimming shortened V by 4 bases and J by 9 bases, and 12 bases separated the two germline ends. This CDR3 is CASSQETGQKLFF. CDR3 nucleotides: TGTGCCAGCTCACAAGAAACAGGGCAAAAACTGTTTTTT.

V and J are TRBV4-3 and TRBJ1-3, with a weak D call TRBD1 (5 bases). Germline CDR1 LGHNA, CDR2 YSLEER. The CDR3 is made up of 16 amino acids. V was shortened by 1 base and J by 3 bases, with 13 bases between the two germline ends. The CDR3 DNA reads as TGCGCCAGCAGCCAAGCTCGGTCGGGGGTTGGAAACACCATATATTTT. It specifies CASSQARSGVGNTIYF.

This chain uses TRBV5-6 with TRBJ1-4; 7 positions agree with TRBD1. After removal of 4 bases from V and 8 bases from J, the junction contained 14 bases not matched to a gene. Germline V gene lookup returns CDR1 SGHDT and CDR2 YYEEEE. This CDR3 has 16 amino acids. The CDR3: CASSKLPGQRGEKLFF. CDR3 nucleotides: TGTGCCAGCAGCAAGCTCCCGGGACAGAGGGGGGAAAAACTGTTTTTT.

V gene TRBV4-3 combines with J gene TRBJ1-6, with 9 bases identical to TRBD1. Germline CDR1 LGHNA, CDR2 YSLEER. Trimming cost V 4 bases and J 5 bases; bases outside gene matches: 3. The CDR3 has 15 residues. The DNA for the CDR3 is TGCGCCAGCAGCCCGGGACAGGGAAATAATTCACCCCTCCACTTT. Amino acids: CASSPGQGNNSPLHF.

The J gene is TRBJ1-6, the V gene TRBV27; D gene uncertain. Trimming took off 5 bases at V and 8 bases at J, with 10 bases between the two ends. The CDR3 contains 13 residues. Germline values: CDR1 MNHEY, CDR2 SMNVEV (reference sequence). The DNA for the CDR3 is TGTGCCAGCAGTCAGGAGGGTTATTCACCCCTCCACTTT. Protein sequence: CASSQEGYSPLHF.

In its sample, this clone was seen once. The chain has TRBV3-1 (or the pseudogene TRBV3-2) and TRBJ2-5; 10 bases align to TRBD2. V shed 6 bases and J 2 bases; nucleotides not matched to a gene: 3. The CDR3 sequence is 14 residues long. Germline loops: CDR1 LGHDT, CDR2 YNNKEL (reference sequence). The CDR3: CASSLAGGQETQYF. DNA for the CDR3: TGTGCCAGCAGTTTAGCGGGGGGTCAAGAGACCCAGTACTTC.

The rearrangement links TRBV12-3 or TRBV12-4 to TRBJ2-7; D is perhaps TRBD2 (5 bases). V was clipped by 3 bases and J by 0 bases, with 6 bases between them. The CDR3 runs to 13 residues. Written as DNA, the CDR3 is TGTGCCAGCAGTTTCGAGGGCTCCTACGAGCAGTACTTC. This translates into CASSFEGSYEQYF.

V gene TRBV6-2 or TRBV6-3 combines with J gene TRBJ1-2, with TRBD1 identical over 8 bases. Trimming at V came to 2 bases and at J to 7 bases, leaving 9 bases not matched to a gene. Germline loops: CDR1 MNHEY, CDR2 SVGEGT. CDR3 length: 15 residues. The CDR3 region is CASSYADRGSAGYTF. The CDR3 nucleotides are TGTGCCAGCAGTTACGCTGACAGGGGCTCGGCTGGCTACACCTTC.